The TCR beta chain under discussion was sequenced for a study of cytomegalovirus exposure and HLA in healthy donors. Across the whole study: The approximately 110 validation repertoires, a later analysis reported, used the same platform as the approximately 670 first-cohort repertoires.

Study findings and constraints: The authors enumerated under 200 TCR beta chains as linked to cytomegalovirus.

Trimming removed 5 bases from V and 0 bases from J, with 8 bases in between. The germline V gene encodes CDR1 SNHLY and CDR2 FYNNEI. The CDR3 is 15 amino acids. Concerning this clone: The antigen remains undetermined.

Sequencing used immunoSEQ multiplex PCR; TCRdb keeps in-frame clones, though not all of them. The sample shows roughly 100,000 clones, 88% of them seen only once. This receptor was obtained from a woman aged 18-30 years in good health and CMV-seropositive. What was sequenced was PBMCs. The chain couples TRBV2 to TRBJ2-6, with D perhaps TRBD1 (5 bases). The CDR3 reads CASSLDSSGANVLTF. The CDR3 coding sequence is TGTGCCAGCAGTCTTGACAGCTCTGGGGCCAACGTCCTGACTTTC.